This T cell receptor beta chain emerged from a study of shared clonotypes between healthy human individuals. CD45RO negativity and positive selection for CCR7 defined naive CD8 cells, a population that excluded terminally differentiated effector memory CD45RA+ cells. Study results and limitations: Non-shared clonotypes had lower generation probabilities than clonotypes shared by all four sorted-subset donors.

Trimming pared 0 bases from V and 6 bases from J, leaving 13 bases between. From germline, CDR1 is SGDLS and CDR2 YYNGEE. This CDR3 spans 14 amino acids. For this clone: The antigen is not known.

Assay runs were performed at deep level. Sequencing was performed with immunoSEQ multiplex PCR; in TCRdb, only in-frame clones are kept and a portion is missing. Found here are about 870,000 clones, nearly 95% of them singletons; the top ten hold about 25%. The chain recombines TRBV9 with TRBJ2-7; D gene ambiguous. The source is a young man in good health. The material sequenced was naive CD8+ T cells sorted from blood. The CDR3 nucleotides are TGTGCCAGCAGCGTAGGGATGACCACCAGCGAGCAGTACTTC. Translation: CASSVGMTTSEQYF.